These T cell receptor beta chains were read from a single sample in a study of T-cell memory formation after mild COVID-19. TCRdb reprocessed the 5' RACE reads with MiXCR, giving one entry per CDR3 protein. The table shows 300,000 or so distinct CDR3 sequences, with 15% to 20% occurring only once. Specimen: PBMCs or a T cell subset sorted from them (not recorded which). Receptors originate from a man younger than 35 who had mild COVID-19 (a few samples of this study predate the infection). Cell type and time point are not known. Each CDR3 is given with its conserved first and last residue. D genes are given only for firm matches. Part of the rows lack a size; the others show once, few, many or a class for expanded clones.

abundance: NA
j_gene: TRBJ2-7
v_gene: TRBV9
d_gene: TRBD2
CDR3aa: CASSVGRGGYEQYF
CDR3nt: TGTGCCAGCAGCGTAGGCCGGGGGGGATACGAGCAGTACTTC

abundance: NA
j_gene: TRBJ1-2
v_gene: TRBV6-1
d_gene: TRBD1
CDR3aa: CASSEQTGGGFGYTF
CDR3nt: TGTGCCAGCAGTGAACAGACAGGGGGCGGCTTTGGCTACACCTTC

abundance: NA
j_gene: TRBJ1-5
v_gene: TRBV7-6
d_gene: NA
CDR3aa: CASSLSDGRVIHQPQHF
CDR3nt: TGTGCCAGCAGCTTATCTGATGGCAGGGTAATCCATCAGCCCCAGCATTTT

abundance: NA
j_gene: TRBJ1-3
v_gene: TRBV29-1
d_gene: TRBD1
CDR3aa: CSGVQGAESGNTIYF
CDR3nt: TGCAGCGGGGTACAGGGGGCTGAATCTGGAAACACCATATATTTT

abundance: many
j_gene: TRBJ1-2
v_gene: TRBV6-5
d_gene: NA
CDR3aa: CASSYLGGPGYTF
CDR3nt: TGTGCCAGCAGTTACTTGGGGGGCCCTGGCTACACCTTC

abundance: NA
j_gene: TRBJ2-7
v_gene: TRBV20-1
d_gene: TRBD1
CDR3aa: CSASGLQDRTYEQYF
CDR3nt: TGCAGTGCTAGTGGTCTTCAGGACAGGACCTACGAGCAGTACTTC

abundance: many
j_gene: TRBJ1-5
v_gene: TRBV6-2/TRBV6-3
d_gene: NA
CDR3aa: CASSPQVLDQPQHF
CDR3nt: TGTGCCAGCAGCCCACAGGTACTAGATCAGCCCCAGCATTTT

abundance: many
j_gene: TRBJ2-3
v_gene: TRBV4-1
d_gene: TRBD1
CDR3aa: CASSHARTGSGDTQYF
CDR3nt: TGCGCCAGCAGCCACGCCAGGACAGGGTCGGGAGATACGCAGTATTTT

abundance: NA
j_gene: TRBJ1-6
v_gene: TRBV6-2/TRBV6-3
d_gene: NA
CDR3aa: CASQLPSEYSPLHF
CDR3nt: TGTGCCAGCCAATTACCGAGCGAGTATTCACCCCTCCACTTT

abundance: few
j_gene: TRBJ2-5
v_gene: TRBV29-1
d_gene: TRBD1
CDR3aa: CSVVTGGETQYF
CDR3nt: TGCAGCGTTGTCACAGGGGGAGAGACCCAGTACTTC

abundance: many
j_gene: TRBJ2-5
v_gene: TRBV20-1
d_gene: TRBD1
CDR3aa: CSVTRQGARETQYF
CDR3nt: TGCAGTGTTACCCGACAGGGGGCGAGGGAGACCCAGTACTTC

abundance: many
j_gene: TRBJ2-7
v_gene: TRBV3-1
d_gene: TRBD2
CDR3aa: CASSSGLVVEQYF
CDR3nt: TGTGCCAGCAGCTCCGGACTAGTAGTCGAGCAGTACTTC

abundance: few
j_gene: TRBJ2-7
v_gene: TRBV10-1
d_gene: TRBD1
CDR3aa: CASSEHRAGGEQYF
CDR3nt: TGCGCCAGCAGTGAGCATCGGGCAGGGGGCGAGCAGTACTTC

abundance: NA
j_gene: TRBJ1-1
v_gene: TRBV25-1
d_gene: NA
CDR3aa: CASSDPANTEAFF
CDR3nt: TGTGCCAGCAGTGATCCAGCGAACACTGAAGCTTTCTTT

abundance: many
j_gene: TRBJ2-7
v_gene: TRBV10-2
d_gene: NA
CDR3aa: CASSAESYEQYF
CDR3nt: TGCGCCAGCAGTGCAGAAAGCTACGAGCAGTACTTC

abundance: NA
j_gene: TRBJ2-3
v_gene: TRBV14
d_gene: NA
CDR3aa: CASSQVAGAADTQYF
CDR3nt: TGTGCCAGCAGCCAAGTGGCGGGCGCGGCAGATACGCAGTATTTT

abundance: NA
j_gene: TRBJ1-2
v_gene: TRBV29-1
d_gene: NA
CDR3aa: CSVSEPELGGYTF
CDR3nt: TGCAGCGTTTCGGAACCCGAGCTGGGAGGCTACACCTTC

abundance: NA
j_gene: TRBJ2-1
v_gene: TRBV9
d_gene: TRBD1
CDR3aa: CASSERTGTEQFF
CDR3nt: TGTGCCAGCAGCGAGAGGACAGGGACTGAGCAGTTCTTC

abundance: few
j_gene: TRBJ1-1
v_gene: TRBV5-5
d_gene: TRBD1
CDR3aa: CASSWGQQNTEAFF
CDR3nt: TGTGCCAGCAGCTGGGGACAGCAGAACACTGAAGCTTTCTTT

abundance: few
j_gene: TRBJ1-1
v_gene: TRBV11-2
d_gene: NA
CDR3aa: CASSSRRRAFF
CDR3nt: TGTGCCAGCAGCTCCAGGAGAAGGGCTTTCTTT

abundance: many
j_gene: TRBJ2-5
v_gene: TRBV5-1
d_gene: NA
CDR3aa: CASSPGPTWETQYF
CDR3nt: TGCGCCAGCAGCCCCGGACCTACATGGGAGACCCAGTACTTC

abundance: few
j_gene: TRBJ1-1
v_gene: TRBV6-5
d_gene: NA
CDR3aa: CASSGRVTEAFF
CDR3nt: TGTGCCAGCAGTGGCCGGGTCACTGAAGCTTTCTTT

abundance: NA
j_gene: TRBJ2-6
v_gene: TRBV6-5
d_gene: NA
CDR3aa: CASTSSGSGANVLTF
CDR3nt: TGTGCCAGCACCTCTTCAGGGAGTGGGGCCAACGTCCTGACTTTC

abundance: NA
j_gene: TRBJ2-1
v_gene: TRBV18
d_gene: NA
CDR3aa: CASSQVPADVQFF
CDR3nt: TGTGCCAGCTCTCAGGTCCCTGCGGATGTGCAGTTCTTC

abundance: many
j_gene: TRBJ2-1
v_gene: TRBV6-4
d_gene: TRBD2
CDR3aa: CASSALAGEYNEQFF
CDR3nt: TGTGCCAGCAGTGCCCTAGCGGGGGAATACAATGAGCAGTTCTTC

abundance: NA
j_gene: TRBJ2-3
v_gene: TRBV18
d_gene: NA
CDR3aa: CASSTDLRTDTQYF
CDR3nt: TGTGCCAGCTCAACCGACCTCCGAACAGATACGCAGTATTTT

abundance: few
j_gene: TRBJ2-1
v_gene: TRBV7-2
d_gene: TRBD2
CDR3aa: CASSLGGTSGGAGEQFF
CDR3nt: TGTGCCAGCAGCTTAGGTGGGACTAGCGGGGGGGCTGGTGAGCAGTTCTTC